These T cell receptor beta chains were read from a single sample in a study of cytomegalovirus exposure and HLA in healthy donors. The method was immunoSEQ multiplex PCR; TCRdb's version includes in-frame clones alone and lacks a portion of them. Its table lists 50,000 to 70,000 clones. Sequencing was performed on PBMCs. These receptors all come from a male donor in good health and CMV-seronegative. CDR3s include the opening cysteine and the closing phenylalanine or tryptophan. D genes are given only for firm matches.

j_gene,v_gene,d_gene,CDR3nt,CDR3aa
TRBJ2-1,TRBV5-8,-,TGTGCCAGCAGCCCAGGACTAACCAGCTCCTACAATGAGCAGTTCTTC,CASSPGLTSSYNEQFF
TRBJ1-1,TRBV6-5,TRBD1,TGTGCCAGCAGCGAGGACAGGGTGAACACTGAAGCTTTCTTT,CASSEDRVNTEAFF
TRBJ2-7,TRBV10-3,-,TGTGCCATCAGCTCCCTAGGGGAAAGCGAGCAGTACTTC,CAISSLGESEQYF
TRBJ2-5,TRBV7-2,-,TGTGCCAGCAGCTTACGAGGTTCGGGGGGCCGGGAGACCCAGTACTTC,CASSLRGSGGRETQYF
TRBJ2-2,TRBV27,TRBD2,TGTGCCAGCAGTTTACCGTCTGGCGGGACTAGCGGAACGAACACCGGGGAGCTGTTTTTT,CASSLPSGGTSGTNTGELFF
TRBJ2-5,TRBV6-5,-,TGTGCCAGCAGCTTCGGGGTTCAGGGAGGAGAGACCCAGTACTTC,CASSFGVQGGETQYF
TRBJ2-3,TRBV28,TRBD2,TGTGCCAGCAGTTCCACCGCCCCGGGACTAGCAGTCACAGATAAGCAGTATTTT,CASSSTAPGLAVTDKQYF
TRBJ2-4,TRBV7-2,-,TGTGCCAGCAGCCTACCGACTAATGCCCCAATTCAGTACTTC,CASSLPTNAPIQYF
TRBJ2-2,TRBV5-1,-,TGCGCCAGCAGCCCACAGGGACCGAACACCGGGGAGCTGTTTTTT,CASSPQGPNTGELFF
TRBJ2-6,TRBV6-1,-,TGTGCCAGCAGTGCGGACATCGGATTCTCTGGGGCCAACGTCCTGACTTTC,CASSADIGFSGANVLTF
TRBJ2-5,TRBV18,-,TGTGCCAGCTCGCAGACTAGTGGAGAGACCCAGTACTTC,CASSQTSGETQYF
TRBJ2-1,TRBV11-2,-,TGTGCCAGCAGCGAGCGGGTAAGCTCCGACAATGAGCAGTTCTTC,CASSERVSSDNEQFF
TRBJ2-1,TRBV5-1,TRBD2,TGCGCCAGCAGCAGCCAACTAGCGGGAGGGCCGAATGAGCAGTTCTTC,CASSSQLAGGPNEQFF
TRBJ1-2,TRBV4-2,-,TGTGCCAGCAGCCAAGGGAGGGACCTCTATGGCTACACCTTC,CASSQGRDLYGYTF
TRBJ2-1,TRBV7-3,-,TGTGCCAGCAGCTTCGGGTCCCACAATGAGCAGTTCTTC,CASSFGSHNEQFF
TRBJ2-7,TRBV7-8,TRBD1,TGTGCCAGCAGCTTCACAGGGGGCGTCTACGAGCAGTACTTC,CASSFTGGVYEQYF
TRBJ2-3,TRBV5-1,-,TGCGCCAGCAGCTTACAAGAGGTGTCAGATACGCAGTATTTT,CASSLQEVSDTQYF
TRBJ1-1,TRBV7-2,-,TGTGCCAGCAGCAGCACGGCAGGCGCATACAGATCGGCTTTCTTT,CASSSTAGAYRSAFF
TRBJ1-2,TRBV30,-,TGTGCCTGGGCCTCGGGGGCTAACTATGGCTACACCTTC,CAWASGANYGYTF
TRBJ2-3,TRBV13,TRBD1,TGTGCCAGCAGACCAACGGACAGGGGGACAGATAAGCAGTATTTT,CASRPTDRGTDKQYF
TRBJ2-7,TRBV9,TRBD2,TGTGCCAGCAGCGTCAAGCCCAGCGGGGACCAAGCCTACGAGCAGTACTTC,CASSVKPSGDQAYEQYF
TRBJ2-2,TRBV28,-,TGTGCCAGCCGGGGAAGAACCGGGGAGCTGTTTTTT,CASRGRTGELFF
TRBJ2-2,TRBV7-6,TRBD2,TGTGCCAGCAGCCTCACTAGCGGGAGGGCGGCCGGGGAGCTGTTTTTT,CASSLTSGRAAGELFF
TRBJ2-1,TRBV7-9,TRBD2,TGTGCCAGCAGCTTAGAGGGACTAGCTTCAAATGAGCAGTTCTTC,CASSLEGLASNEQFF
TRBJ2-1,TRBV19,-,TGTGCCAGTAGTATAGACGGCAGGCCCTACAATGAGCAGTTCTTC,CASSIDGRPYNEQFF
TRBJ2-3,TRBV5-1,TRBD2,TGCGCCAGCAGCGCACCCCGGGGGGGGGCAGATAAGCAGTATTTT,CASSAPRGGADKQYF
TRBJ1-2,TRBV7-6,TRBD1,TGTGCCAGCAGCTTAAGTTCGGGACAGAGTAACGGCTACACCTTC,CASSLSSGQSNGYTF
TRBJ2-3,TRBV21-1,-,TGTGCCAGCAGCAAATTGAGCAACGAGCGGGGGCCCAGGGTGAGCACAGATACGCAGTATTTT,CASSKLSNERGPRVSTDTQYF
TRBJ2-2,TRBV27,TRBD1,TGTGCCAGCAGGAGGACAGGGAGAAACACCGGGGAGCTGTTTTTT,CASRRTGRNTGELFF